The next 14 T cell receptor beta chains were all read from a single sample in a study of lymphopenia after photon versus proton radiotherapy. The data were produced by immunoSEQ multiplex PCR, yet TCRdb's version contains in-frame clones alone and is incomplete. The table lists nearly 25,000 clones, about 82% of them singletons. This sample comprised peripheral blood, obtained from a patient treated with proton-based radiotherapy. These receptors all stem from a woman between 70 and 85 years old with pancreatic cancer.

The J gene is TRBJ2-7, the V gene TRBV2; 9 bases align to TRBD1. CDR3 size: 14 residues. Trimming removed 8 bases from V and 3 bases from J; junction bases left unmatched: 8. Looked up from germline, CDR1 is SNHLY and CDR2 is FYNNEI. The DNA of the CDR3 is TGTGCCAGCCTCTCCTCGGGACAGGGCTACGAGCAGTACTTC. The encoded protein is CASLSSGQGYEQYF.

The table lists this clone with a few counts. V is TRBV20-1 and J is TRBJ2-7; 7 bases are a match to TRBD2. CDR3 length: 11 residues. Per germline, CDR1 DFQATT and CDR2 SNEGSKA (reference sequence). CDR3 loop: CGTSDAYEQYF. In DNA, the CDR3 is TGCGGAACTAGCGATGCCTACGAGCAGTACTTC.

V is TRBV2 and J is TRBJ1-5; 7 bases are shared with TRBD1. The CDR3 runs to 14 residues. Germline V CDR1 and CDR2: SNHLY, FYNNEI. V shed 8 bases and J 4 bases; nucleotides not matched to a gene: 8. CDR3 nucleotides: TGTGCCAGCGGACAGGACCTCGGAAATCAGCCCCAGCATTTT. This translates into CASGQDLGNQPQHF.

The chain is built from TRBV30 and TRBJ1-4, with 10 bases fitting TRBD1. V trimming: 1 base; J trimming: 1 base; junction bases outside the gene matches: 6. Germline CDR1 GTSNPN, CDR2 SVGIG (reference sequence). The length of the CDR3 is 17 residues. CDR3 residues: CAWSEGQGKKTNEKLFF. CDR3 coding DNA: TGTGCCTGGAGTGAGGGACAGGGGAAGAAAACTAATGAAAAACTGTTTTTT.

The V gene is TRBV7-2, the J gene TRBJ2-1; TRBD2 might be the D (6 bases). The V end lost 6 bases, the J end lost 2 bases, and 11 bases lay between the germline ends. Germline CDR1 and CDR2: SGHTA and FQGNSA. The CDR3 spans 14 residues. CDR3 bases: TGTGCCAGCAGTAGGGAGGTTACCTACAATGAGCAGTTCTTC. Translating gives CASSREVTYNEQFF.

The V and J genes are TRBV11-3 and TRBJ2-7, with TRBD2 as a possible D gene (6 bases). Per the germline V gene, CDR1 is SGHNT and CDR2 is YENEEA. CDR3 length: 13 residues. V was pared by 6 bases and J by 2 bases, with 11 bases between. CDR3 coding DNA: TGTGCCAGCAGTCGCGGGGAGACCTACGAGCAGTACTTC. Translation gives CASSRGETYEQYF.

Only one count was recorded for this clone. The CDR3 DNA reads as TGTGCCAGCAGCGTAGATCCGGGAGGGCCCTCGCGCACCGGGGAGCTGTTTTTT. This translates into CASSVDPGGPSRTGELFF. The J gene is TRBJ2-2, the V gene TRBV9; 8 nucleotides agree with TRBD2. V dropped 0 bases and J dropped 4; count of bases not matched to a gene: 11. Germline V gene data show CDR1 as SGDLS and CDR2 as YYNGEE. The CDR3 has 18 amino acids.

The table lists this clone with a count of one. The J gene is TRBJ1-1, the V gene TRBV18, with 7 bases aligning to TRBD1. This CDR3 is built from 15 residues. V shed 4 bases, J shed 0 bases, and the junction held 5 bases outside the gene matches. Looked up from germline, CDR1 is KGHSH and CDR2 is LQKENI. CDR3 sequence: CASSRQGTLNTEAFF. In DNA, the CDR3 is TGTGCCAGCTCACGACAGGGCACTTTGAACACTGAAGCTTTCTTT.

The CDR3 region is CASSSDSVSYEQYF. The CDR3 region has the DNA TGTGCCAGCAGCTCCGATTCCGTCTCCTACGAGCAGTACTTC. This chain connects TRBV7-2 to TRBJ2-7; D uncertain. From germline, CDR1 is SGHTA and CDR2 FQGNSA. Trimming pared 4 bases from V and 0 bases from J, leaving 10 bases between. CDR3 length equals 14 residues.

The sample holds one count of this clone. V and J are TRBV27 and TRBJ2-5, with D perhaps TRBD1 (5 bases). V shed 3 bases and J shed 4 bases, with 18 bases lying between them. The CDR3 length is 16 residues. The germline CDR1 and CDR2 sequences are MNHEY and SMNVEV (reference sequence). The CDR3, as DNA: TGTGCCAGCAGTTTTCAGGGTGGAACGTCCGGAGAGACCCAGTACTTC. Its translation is CASSFQGGTSGETQYF.

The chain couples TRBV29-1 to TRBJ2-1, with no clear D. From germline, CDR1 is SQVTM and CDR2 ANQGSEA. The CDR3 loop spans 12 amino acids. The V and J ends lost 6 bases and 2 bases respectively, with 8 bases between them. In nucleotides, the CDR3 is TGCAGCGTCGTGAAGACCTACAATGAGCAGTTCTTC. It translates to CSVVKTYNEQFF.

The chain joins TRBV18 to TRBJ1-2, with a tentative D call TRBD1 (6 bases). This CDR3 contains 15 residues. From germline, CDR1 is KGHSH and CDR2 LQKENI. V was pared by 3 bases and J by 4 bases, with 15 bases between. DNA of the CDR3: TGTGCCAGCTCACCCGCTGGGGGCACCCCCTATGGCTACACCTTC. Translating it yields CASSPAGGTPYGYTF.

CDR3 amino acids: CASTGTGNGNTIYF. DNA for the CDR3: TGTGCCAGCACCGGGACAGGGAATGGAAACACCATATATTTT. The J gene is TRBJ1-3, the V gene TRBV6-6, with 9 positions matching TRBD1. Looked up from germline, CDR1 is MNHNY and CDR2 is SVGAGI (reference sequence). The junction had 4 bases not matched to a gene; V was cut back by 7 bases and J by 3 bases. The CDR3 has 14 amino acids.

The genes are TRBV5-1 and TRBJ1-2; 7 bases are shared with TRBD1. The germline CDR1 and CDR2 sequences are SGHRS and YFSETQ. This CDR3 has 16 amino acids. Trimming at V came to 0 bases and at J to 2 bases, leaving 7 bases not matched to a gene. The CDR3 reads CASSLGQGIVNYGYTF. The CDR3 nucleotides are TGCGCCAGCAGCTTGGGACAGGGAATTGTAAACTATGGCTACACCTTC.